These T cell receptor beta chains were read from a single sample in a study of shared clonotypes between healthy human individuals. Some clones are missing from TCRdb's copy, which holds only in-frame ones; the method was immunoSEQ multiplex PCR. Here the sample spans about 2 million clones, about 95% being singletons. Sequencing was done on a sample of naive CD8+ T cells sorted from blood. These receptors originate from a man younger than 35 in good health. CDR3s include the opening cysteine and the closing phenylalanine or tryptophan. Fields, in order: CDR3 protein, CDR3 DNA, J gene, V gene, D gene, clone size. D genes are given only for firm matches. Size is omitted from some rows. Given values are once, few, many or a class for expanded clones.

CDR3: CASSLGTPEELFF
DNA: TGTGCCAGCAGCTTAGGGACTCCCGAGGAGCTGTTTTTT
J: TRBJ2-2
V: TRBV7-9
D: NA
size: NA

CDR3: CARSGDRDGRGYTF
DNA: TGTGCCAGAAGCGGCGACAGGGACGGTAGGGGCTACACCTTC
J: TRBJ1-2
V: TRBV5-3
D: TRBD1
size: NA

CDR3: CASSYGQTPLHF
DNA: TGTGCCAGCAGTTATGGACAGACACCCCTCCACTTT
J: TRBJ1-6
V: TRBV27
D: NA
size: NA

CDR3: CASSPLAVANYGYTF
DNA: TGTGCCAGCAGCCCCTTGGCAGTAGCTAACTATGGCTACACCTTC
J: TRBJ1-2
V: TRBV27
D: NA
size: NA

CDR3: CASSDYGSGETGELFF
DNA: TGTGCCAGCAGTGACTACGGTAGCGGGGAGACCGGGGAGCTGTTTTTT
J: TRBJ2-2
V: TRBV2
D: TRBD2
size: NA

CDR3: CASSPRTGYNEQFF
DNA: TGTGCCAGCAGCCCGAGGACGGGATACAATGAGCAGTTCTTC
J: TRBJ2-1
V: TRBV7-9
D: NA
size: NA

CDR3: CAISELAGIDTQYF
DNA: TGTGCCATCAGTGAGTTAGCGGGAATAGATACGCAGTATTTT
J: TRBJ2-3
V: TRBV10-3
D: TRBD2
size: NA

CDR3: CASSQLTQGNEQFF
DNA: TGTGCCAGCAGTCAACTTACACAGGGTAATGAGCAGTTCTTC
J: TRBJ2-1
V: TRBV6-5
D: NA
size: NA

CDR3: CASSLAGEAGGLLDEQYF
DNA: TGTGCCAGCAGCTTAGCAGGGGAAGCGGGAGGTCTCCTCGACGAGCAGTACTTC
J: TRBJ2-7
V: TRBV7-6
D: TRBD2
size: NA

CDR3: CASSPVQISGRYEQYF
DNA: TGCGCCAGCAGCCCCGTTCAAATTAGCGGGAGATACGAGCAGTACTTC
J: TRBJ2-7
V: TRBV4-1
D: TRBD2
size: NA

CDR3: CASSSGQTNTEAFF
DNA: TGTGCCAGCAGCTCAGGACAGACGAACACTGAAGCTTTCTTT
J: TRBJ1-1
V: TRBV7-9
D: NA
size: NA

CDR3: CASSEVMDTVEETQYF
DNA: TGTGCCAGCAGTGAAGTCATGGACACTGTGGAAGAGACCCAGTACTTC
J: TRBJ2-5
V: TRBV6-1
D: NA
size: NA

CDR3: CASSFAGSNNVLTF
DNA: TGTGCCAGCAGCTTCGCCGGGTCCAACAACGTCCTGACTTTC
J: TRBJ2-6
V: TRBV5-4
D: NA
size: NA

CDR3: CAWSGAQGSEQYF
DNA: TGTGCCTGGAGCGGCGCCCAGGGTTCCGAGCAGTACTTC
J: TRBJ2-7
V: TRBV30
D: NA
size: NA

CDR3: CASSADPLGYSPLHF
DNA: TGTGCCAGCAGTGCCGATCCCCTGGGGTATTCACCCCTCCACTTT
J: TRBJ1-6
V: TRBV28
D: NA
size: few

CDR3: CASSLEASGSLTDTQYF
DNA: TGTGCCAGCAGCTTAGAGGCTAGCGGGAGCTTGACTGATACGCAGTATTTT
J: TRBJ2-3
V: TRBV7-9
D: TRBD2
size: NA

CDR3: CASSTLDAVAQYF
DNA: TGTGCCAGCAGTACCTTGGACGCGGTGGCCCAGTACTTC
J: TRBJ2-5
V: TRBV6-5
D: NA
size: NA

CDR3: CASSLGLADQNEQFF
DNA: TGCGCCAGCAGCTTGGGACTAGCGGACCAAAATGAGCAGTTCTTC
J: TRBJ2-1
V: TRBV5-1
D: TRBD2
size: NA

CDR3: CASSSSPWTSTDTQYF
DNA: TGTGCCAGCAGTTCTTCTCCTTGGACTAGCACAGATACGCAGTATTTT
J: TRBJ2-3
V: TRBV6-6
D: NA
size: NA